This is a list of T cell receptor beta chains from one sample in a study of cytomegalovirus exposure and HLA in healthy donors. Sequenced by immunoSEQ multiplex PCR; TCRdb stores in-frame clones only, minus some. The table has roughly 79,000 clones, around 76% seen once. Sequencing input: PBMCs. The receptors were gathered from a woman aged 50 to 65 in good health and CMV-seropositive. Each CDR3 is given with its conserved first and last residue. The D gene is left open where the match is weak. Not all rows give a size; the values are once, few, many and, for expanded clones, a class.

j_call | v_call | d_call | clone_size | cdr3_nt | cdr3_aa
TRBJ1-5 | TRBV6-1 | - | - | TGTGCCAGCAGGACAGTGGATAATCAGCCCCAGCATTTT | CASRTVDNQPQHF
TRBJ2-7 | TRBV4-2 | TRBD2 | few | TGTGCCAGCAGCTCCCAACTAGCGGGAGGATACGAGCAGTACTTC | CASSSQLAGGYEQYF
TRBJ2-7 | TRBV4-1 | TRBD2 | - | TGCGCCAGCAGCCAAGGTGGGCTAGCGGGAACAGCCTACGAGCAGTACTTC | CASSQGGLAGTAYEQYF
TRBJ2-3 | TRBV30 | - | few | TGTGCCTGGAGTGGTTCGGGAGATACGCAGTATTTT | CAWSGSGDTQYF
TRBJ1-2 | TRBV30 | - | - | TGTGCCTGGAGTGATGGGAGCTTC | CAWSDGSF
TRBJ1-1 | TRBV27 | - | once | TGTGCCAGCAGTTTATTAGGGGAAAGGGGAGCTTTCTTT | CASSLLGERGAFF
TRBJ1-2 | TRBV5-8 | - | - | TGTGCCAGCAGCGGACAGAGTAACTATGGCTACACCTTC | CASSGQSNYGYTF
TRBJ2-7 | TRBV30 | TRBD1 | - | TGTGCCTGGAGTTGGGACAGCTCCTACGAGCAGTACTTC | CAWSWDSSYEQYF
TRBJ1-1 | TRBV18 | - | - | TGTGCCAGCTCACCACCGGCCGCCGCAGGGGAAGCTTTCTTT | CASSPPAAAGEAFF
TRBJ2-1 | TRBV5-1 | TRBD2 | - | TGCGCCAGCAGCTTAGCGGGAGCCTACAATGAGCAGTTCTTC | CASSLAGAYNEQFF
TRBJ2-5 | TRBV9 | TRBD2 | - | TGTGCCAGCAGCCCCCCCCTGGGTACTAGCGAGGAGACCCAGTACTTC | CASSPPLGTSEETQYF
TRBJ1-2 | TRBV6-1 | TRBD1 | - | TGTGCCAGCAGTTGGGGACAGACCTTCGGAGGCTACACCTTC | CASSWGQTFGGYTF
TRBJ2-7 | TRBV7-6 | TRBD1 | once | TGTGCCAGCAGTCTAAGAGCGGACAGGGACGCTCACGACGAGCAGTACTTC | CASSLRADRDAHDEQYF
TRBJ2-3 | TRBV14 | TRBD2 | - | TGTGCCAGCGGGACTAGCAGAGATACGCAGTATTTT | CASGTSRDTQYF
TRBJ2-1 | TRBV25-1 | - | - | TGTGCCAGCAGTCCAGGGACCTACAATGAGCAGTTCTTC | CASSPGTYNEQFF
TRBJ2-5 | TRBV6-6 | TRBD2 | - | TGTGCCAGCAGTCCGACTAGCGGGAAAGAGACCCAGTACTTC | CASSPTSGKETQYF
TRBJ2-7 | TRBV27 | - | - | TGTGCCAGCAGTTTTATCCAGGGGCGAAGCGAGCAGTACTTC | CASSFIQGRSEQYF
TRBJ2-7 | TRBV11-1 | - | - | TGTGCCAGCAGGCCAGCGGAAGACTCCTACGAGCAGTACTTC | CASRPAEDSYEQYF
TRBJ1-5 | TRBV28 | - | once | TGTGCCAGCAGGGGAGGGGATTCTAGCAATCAGCCCCAGCATTTT | CASRGGDSSNQPQHF
TRBJ1-1 | TRBV6-1 | - | - | TGTGCCTCGCTGTTCAGGGGCATGAACACTGAAGCTTTCTTT | CASLFRGMNTEAFF
TRBJ2-3 | TRBV28 | TRBD2 | - | TGTGCCAGCAGTCCCTCCGGCGGTAGCGGGCCCACAGATACGCAGTATTTT | CASSPSGGSGPTDTQYF
TRBJ1-3 | TRBV7-9 | - | - | TGTGCCATCTCGGACTTCTCTGGAAACACCATATATTTT | CAISDFSGNTIYF
TRBJ2-2 | TRBV20-1 | - | - | TGCAGTGCAACAGTCACCGGGGAGCTGTTTTTT | CSATVTGELFF
TRBJ1-5 | TRBV19 | TRBD1 | - | TGTGCCAGTAGGCCTGGACAGGAAGAAAGTCAGCCCCAGCATTTT | CASRPGQEESQPQHF
TRBJ2-1 | TRBV28 | TRBD2 | few | TGTGCCGCCTTTATGGCGGGAGGTGGGAATGAGCAGTTCTTC | CAAFMAGGGNEQFF
TRBJ2-7 | TRBV29-1 | TRBD1 | - | TGCAGCGTTGCGGACAGGGAGGACTACGAGCAGTACTTC | CSVADREDYEQYF
TRBJ2-1 | TRBV15 | TRBD2 | - | TGTGCCACCAGCCCCCCCCCGGGACTAGCGGCTTACAATGAGCAGTTCTTC | CATSPPPGLAAYNEQFF
TRBJ2-1 | TRBV27 | TRBD2 | - | TGTGCCAGCAGTTGGACTAGCGGGAGCAATGAGCAGTTCTTC | CASSWTSGSNEQFF
TRBJ2-7 | TRBV29-1 | - | - | TGCAGCGTTGGCCAGGGGTCCGAGCAGTACTTC | CSVGQGSEQYF
TRBJ2-1 | TRBV19 | - | - | TGTGCCACGAGGGGGTTCTACAATGAGCAGTTCTTC | CATRGFYNEQFF
TRBJ2-3 | TRBV6-1 | - | - | TGTGCCAGCATTAGGACGGGAGCGAGCACAGATACGCAGTATTTT | CASIRTGASTDTQYF
TRBJ2-7 | TRBV18 | - | - | TGTGCCAGCTCACCGGGACTGTCCTACGAGCAGTACTTC | CASSPGLSYEQYF
TRBJ2-1 | TRBV28 | TRBD2 | - | TGTGCCAGCGAACTAGCGGGAGCTGGGGGCAATGAGCAGTTCTTC | CASELAGAGGNEQFF
TRBJ2-6 | TRBV5-1 | TRBD1 | - | TGCGCCAGCAGCCCGGACAGGGGTTTGGCTGGGGCCAACGTCCTGACTTTC | CASSPDRGLAGANVLTF
TRBJ2-5 | TRBV27 | TRBD1 | - | TGTGCCAGCAGTTTAAAGGGGGCCTCGGCTTACTTC | CASSLKGASAYF
TRBJ1-4 | TRBV6-1 | - | - | TGTGCCAGCAGCGCAGGGAATGAAAAACTGTTTTTT | CASSAGNEKLFF